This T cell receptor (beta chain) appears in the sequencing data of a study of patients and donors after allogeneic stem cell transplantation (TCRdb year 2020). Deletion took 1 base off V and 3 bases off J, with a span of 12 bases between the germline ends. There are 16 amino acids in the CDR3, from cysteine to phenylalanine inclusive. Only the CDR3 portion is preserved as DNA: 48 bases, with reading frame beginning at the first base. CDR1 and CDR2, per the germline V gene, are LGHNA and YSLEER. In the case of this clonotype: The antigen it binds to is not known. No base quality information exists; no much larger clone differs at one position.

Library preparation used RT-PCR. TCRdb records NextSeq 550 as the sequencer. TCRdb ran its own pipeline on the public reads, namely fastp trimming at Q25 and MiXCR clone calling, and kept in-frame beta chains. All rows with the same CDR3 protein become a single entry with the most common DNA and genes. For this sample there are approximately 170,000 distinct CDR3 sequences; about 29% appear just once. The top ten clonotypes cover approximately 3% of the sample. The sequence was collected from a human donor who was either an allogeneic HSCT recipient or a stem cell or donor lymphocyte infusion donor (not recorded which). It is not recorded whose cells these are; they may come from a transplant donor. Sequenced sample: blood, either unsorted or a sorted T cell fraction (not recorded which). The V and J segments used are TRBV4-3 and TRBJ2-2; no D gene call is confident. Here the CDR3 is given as CASSQAPLGHTGELFF. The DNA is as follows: TGCGCCAGCAGCCAAGCCCCACTCGGACACACCGGGGAGCTGTTTTTT.